This entry lists 30 T cell receptor beta chains sequenced from one sample in a study of cytomegalovirus exposure and HLA in healthy donors. Primers: 60 Vbeta forward and 13 Jbeta reverse. Assay: immunoSEQ multiplex PCR; the TCRdb copy retains only in-frame clones and omits some. The repertoire shows some 40,000 clones; the top ten hold 5.5% to 7%. The source material was PBMCs. The receptors shown here come from a human donor in good health.

This chain connects TRBV5-1 to TRBJ2-7, with D perhaps matching TRBD2 (7 bases). Per germline, CDR1 SGHRS and CDR2 YFSETQ. The CDR3 covers 14 residues. V was clipped by 4 bases and J by 3 bases, with 14 bases between them. The CDR3, as DNA: TGCGCCAGCAGCCTAGGGGGGGGTAGCTACGAGCAGTACTTC. Its translation is CASSLGGGSYEQYF.

The V gene is TRBV10-3, the J gene TRBJ1-2; TRBD1 matches at 7 bases. From germline, CDR1 is ENHRY and CDR2 SYGVKD. The J segment lost 3 bases and the V segment lost 4 bases, leaving 8 bases of the junction unmatched. The CDR3 spans 15 residues. The CDR3 nucleotides read TGTGCCATCAGTGCTATCGACAGGGCGGACTATGGCTACACCTTC. This gives the protein CAISAIDRADYGYTF.

To note about this clone: A read error may account for a junction end that differs from germline. This chain connects TRBV6-1 to TRBJ1-1, with a weak D call TRBD1 (5 bases). CDR3 length: 17 residues. Germline V gives CDR1 MNHNS, CDR2 SASEGT. The CDR3 is CASSDGGSGRANTEDFF. CDR3 nucleotides: TGTGCCAGCAGTGACGGGGGATCCGGCCGGGCGAACACTGAAGATTTCTTT.

The chain recombines TRBV27 with TRBJ1-2; D possibly corresponds to TRBD1 (6 bases). This CDR3 region has 12 residues. Germline CDR1 reads MNHEY; CDR2 reads SMNVEV (reference sequence). V gave up 5 bases and J gave up 9 bases, with 13 bases separating them. CDR3 nucleotides: TGTGCCAGCAGTGCGACAGGCCAAAGCTACACCTTC. Protein sequence: CASSATGQSYTF.

V is TRBV2 and J is TRBJ2-3, with TRBD2 as a possible D gene (7 bases). From germline, CDR1 is SNHLY and CDR2 FYNNEI. The germline V and J ends were trimmed by 7 bases and 5 bases, with 19 bases remaining between them. The CDR3 has 15 amino acids. The CDR3 sequence: CASTLGGGRGDTQYF. DNA for the CDR3: TGTGCCAGCACCCTTGGGGGGGGGCGCGGAGATACGCAGTATTTT.

This chain connects TRBV27 to TRBJ1-2, with 8 bases aligning to TRBD1. Trimming cost V 6 bases and J 4 bases; bases outside gene matches: 4. The CDR3 contains 13 residues. Germline loops: CDR1 MNHEY, CDR2 SMNVEV (reference sequence). The CDR3 protein is CASSPDRGYGYTF. As DNA, the CDR3 is TGTGCCAGCAGCCCAGACAGGGGCTATGGCTACACCTTC.

The chain is built from TRBV18 and TRBJ1-2, with a possible D match to TRBD1 (5 bases). CDR1 and CDR2 from the germline V gene are KGHSH and LQKENI. The CDR3 has 16 amino acids. V lost 3 bases and J 1 base, leaving 15 bases between the germline ends. The CDR3 coding sequence is TGTGCCAGCTCACCGTTGGACACCCTCCTTAACTATGGCTACACCTTC. Translated, it gives CASSPLDTLLNYGYTF.

The V and J genes are TRBV7-9 and TRBJ2-3, with TRBD1 identical over 8 bases. The V segment lost 5 bases and the J segment 0 bases; nucleotides outside the gene matches: 7. Germline V gives CDR1 SEHNR, CDR2 FQNEAQ (reference sequence). This CDR3 has 16 residues. In nucleotides, the CDR3 is TGTGCCAGCAGCCGCACAGGGGGAACTAGCACAGATACGCAGTATTTT. Encoded protein: CASSRTGGTSTDTQYF.

The genes are TRBV30 and TRBJ2-2; 7 nucleotides align to TRBD1. CDR1 GTSNPN and CDR2 SVGIG come from the germline V gene (reference sequence). The CDR3 has 15 amino acids. V gave up 3 bases and J gave up 6 bases; unmatched junction bases: 10. The CDR3 DNA follows: TGTGCCTGGAGCCCCCGTCAGACAGGGCCCGGGGAGCTGTTTTTT. Amino acid sequence: CAWSPRQTGPGELFF.

The chain joins TRBV13 to TRBJ2-2; D remains ambiguous. Germline assignment: CDR1 PRHDT and CDR2 FYEKMQ (reference sequence). With 0 bases removed from V and 6 bases from J, the gap between germline ends came to 8 bases. The CDR3 totals 14 residues. The CDR3 region has the DNA TGTGCCAGCAGCTTAGGACAGTTGGCCGGGGAGCTGTTTTTT. Its protein product is CASSLGQLAGELFF. Full variable domain (outside the CDR3, taken from reference TRBV13 and TRBJ2-2): AAGVIQSPRHLIKEKRETATLKCYPIPRHDTVYWYQQGPGQDPQFLISFYEKMQSDKGSIPDRFSAQQFSDYHSELNMSSLELGDSALYFCASSLGQLAGELFFGEGSRLTVL.

The gene calls are TRBV28 and TRBJ2-6, with 7 bases lining up with TRBD1. The CDR3 sequence is 15 residues long. CDR1 is MDHEN, CDR2 SYDVKM, per germline. J lost 2 bases, V lost 8 bases, and 6 bases had no gene match. The CDR3 region is CASSTTGAGANVLTF. The CDR3 nucleotides read TGTGCCAGCTCGACAACAGGGGCTGGGGCCAACGTCCTGACTTTC.

The chain combines TRBV11-2 with TRBJ1-5; no clear D. Germline V gene lookup returns CDR1 SGHAT and CDR2 FQNNGV. The CDR3 extends over 15 amino acids. V lost 5 bases, J lost 3 bases, and 14 bases lay in between. DNA of the CDR3: TGTGCCAGCAGCCCAGCGGGAAGTAACAATCAGCCCCAGCATTTT. Protein: CASSPAGSNNQPQHF.

This rearrangement joins TRBV5-1 to TRBJ2-7; 9 bases align to TRBD1. V dropped 7 bases and J dropped 3; count of bases not matched to a gene: 8. CDR3 length equals 14 residues. The germline CDR1 and CDR2 sequences are SGHRS and YFSETQ. CDR3 residues: CASGVGQGNYEQYF. DNA of the CDR3: TGCGCCAGCGGAGTCGGACAGGGGAACTACGAGCAGTACTTC.

The rearrangement joins TRBV19 to TRBJ2-7, with 7 nucleotides matching TRBD2. In germline, CDR1 is LNHDA, CDR2 SQIVND (reference sequence). Trimming took 5 bases from V and 5 from J; bases not matched to a gene: 15. The CDR3 consists of 16 residues. CDR3 coding DNA: TGTGCCAGTAGTTTTAGTCGTTCGAGGGACTACCACGAGCAGTACTTC. Its protein product is CASSFSRSRDYHEQYF.

The J gene is TRBJ2-2, the V gene TRBV6-4, with 8 bases lining up with TRBD1. The J segment lost 4 bases and the V segment lost 6 bases, leaving 1 base of the junction unmatched. Germline V lookup: CDR1 MRHNA, CDR2 SNTAGT. This CDR3 contains 13 residues. Written as DNA, the CDR3 is TGTGCCAGCAGCACAGGGGGCACCGGGGAGCTGTTTTTT. Encoded protein: CASSTGGTGELFF.

The rearrangement joins TRBV28 to TRBJ1-1; D gene uncertain. V was cut by 7 bases and J by 0 bases, with 9 bases left in between. The CDR3 is made up of 13 amino acids. In germline, CDR1 is MDHEN, CDR2 SYDVKM. The chain's CDR3 is CASTVIVNTEAFF. For the CDR3, the DNA is TGTGCCAGCACCGTAATAGTGAACACTGAAGCTTTCTTT.

About this clone: One end of the junction is discordant with germline, which a read error may explain. The chain uses TRBV6-5 and TRBJ1-1, with D unresolved. In germline, CDR1 is MNHEY, CDR2 SVGAGI. This CDR3 is 13 amino acids long. The CDR3 is CASSYRRNTEDFF. In DNA form, the CDR3 reads TGTGCCAGCAGTTACAGGAGGAACACTGAAGATTTCTTT.

The gene calls are TRBV2 and TRBJ1-2; TRBD1 agrees at 7 bases. With V trimmed by 5 bases and J by 1 base, 7 bases remained unmatched. Germline CDR1 is SNHLY and CDR2 is FYNNEI. CDR3 size: 15 residues. The chain's CDR3 is CASSTHRGGNYGYTF. Here the CDR3 DNA reads TGTGCCAGCAGTACTCACAGGGGCGGTAACTATGGCTACACCTTC.

The J gene is TRBJ2-7, the V gene TRBV13, with 7 bases aligning to TRBD2. Germline V gene data show CDR1 as PRHDT and CDR2 as FYEKMQ (reference sequence). The V gene end was trimmed by 5 bases and the J gene end by 1 base; junction bases not matched to a gene: 5. The CDR3 totals 14 residues. The CDR3 loop is CASSKRDGSYEQYF. CDR3 nucleotides: TGTGCCAGCAGCAAGCGGGACGGATCCTACGAGCAGTACTTC.

J is TRBJ2-1 and V is TRBV18; maybe TRBD1 (5 bases). The CDR3 consists of 17 residues. Trimming took off 2 bases at V and 4 bases at J, with 18 bases between the two ends. Germline CDR1 is KGHSH and CDR2 is LQKENI. CDR3 in amino acids: CASSPFGDPGRYNEQFF. As DNA, the CDR3 is TGTGCCAGCTCACCATTTGGAGACCCAGGGCGGTACAATGAGCAGTTCTTC.

The chain employs TRBV28 and TRBJ2-1; 7 bases match TRBD2. Germline V gene lookup returns CDR1 MDHEN and CDR2 SYDVKM. This CDR3 comprises 13 residues. J was trimmed by 7 bases and V by 7 bases; bases with no gene match: 7. CDR3 protein: CASIPGRGNEQFF. The CDR3 DNA follows: TGTGCCAGCATCCCAGGGCGGGGGAATGAGCAGTTCTTC.

V gene TRBV11-2 combines with J gene TRBJ2-1; 15 bases align to TRBD2. Germline loops: CDR1 SGHAT, CDR2 FQNNGV. J was trimmed by 6 bases and V by 3 bases; bases with no gene match: 6. The CDR3 has 17 amino acids. The CDR3 DNA follows: TGTGCCAGCAGCTTGGGAGGACTAGCGGGGGGGCTCAATGAGCAGTTCTTC. This gives the protein CASSLGGLAGGLNEQFF.

The chain is built from TRBV7-9 and TRBJ1-3; perhaps TRBD1 as D (5 bases). The CDR3 is 14 residues long. V lost 3 bases and J lost 6, with 12 bases in between. CDR1 is SEHNR and CDR2 is FQNEAQ in the germline V gene (reference sequence). The CDR3 nucleotides read TGTGCCAGCAGCTTGCTACAGGCCGAAAACACCATATATTTT. Translating it yields CASSLLQAENTIYF.

This chain connects TRBV5-4 to TRBJ2-7, with no clear D. CDR1 SGHNT and CDR2 YYREEE come from the germline V gene (reference sequence). This CDR3 is 14 amino acids long. V was pared by 4 bases and J by 0 bases, with 11 bases between. The CDR3 is CASSHPSSSYEQYF. Written as DNA, the CDR3 is TGTGCCAGCAGCCACCCCTCGAGCTCCTACGAGCAGTACTTC.

The chain links TRBV2 to TRBJ2-3, with D hard to call. The CDR3 spans 14 residues. Trimming removed 3 bases from V and 2 bases from J, with 9 bases in between. CDR1 is SNHLY, CDR2 FYNNEI, per germline. The CDR3 loop is CASSEYSATDTQYF. CDR3 in DNA: TGTGCCAGCAGTGAGTACAGTGCCACAGATACGCAGTATTTT.

A remark on this clone: One end of the junction is discordant with germline, which a read error may explain. The rearrangement links TRBV13 to TRBJ1-1; 9 bases line up with TRBD1. The CDR3 runs to 15 residues. Germline CDR1 PRHDT, CDR2 FYEKMQ (reference sequence). This CDR3 reads CASSWGQGGNTEDFF. CDR3 sequence (DNA): TGTGCCAGCAGCTGGGGACAGGGCGGGAACACTGAAGATTTCTTT.

The genes are TRBV5-8 and TRBJ1-5; D remains ambiguous. The CDR3 covers 15 residues. In germline, CDR1 is SGHTS, CDR2 YDEGEE. The V gene lost 2 bases and the J gene lost 0 bases, with 9 bases spanning the gap. The CDR3 DNA reads TGTGCCAGCAGCTTTGGTAGCTATAGCAATCAGCCCCAGCATTTT. Residues: CASSFGSYSNQPQHF. The complete variable domain, with remaining parts taken from reference TRBV5-8 and TRBJ1-5, reads EAGVTQSPTHLIKTRGQQATLRCSPISGHTSVYWYQQALGLGLQFLLWYDEGEERNRGNFPPRFSGRQFPNYSSELNVNALELEDSALYLCASSFGSYSNQPQHFGDGTRLSIL.

The V and J genes are TRBV28 and TRBJ1-2; D is perhaps TRBD1 (5 bases). Deletions cut 4 bases from V and 4 bases from J, with 13 bases between. CDR1 and CDR2 (germline): MDHEN, SYDVKM. This CDR3 has 14 amino acids. CDR3: CASSSSPTVYGYTF. CDR3 DNA sequence: TGTGCCAGCAGTTCCTCGCCGACAGTCTATGGCTACACCTTC.

The chain carries TRBV2 and TRBJ2-3; a possible D gene is TRBD2 (6 bases). The CDR3 extends over 14 amino acids. The germline V and J ends were trimmed by 7 bases and 2 bases, with 13 bases remaining between them. Germline V gene data show CDR1 as SNHLY and CDR2 as FYNNEI. The CDR3 sequence: CASKTGLNTDTQYF. The CDR3 nucleotides are TGTGCCAGCAAGACGGGACTCAACACAGATACGCAGTATTTT.

J is TRBJ2-1 and V is TRBV7-3; D possibly corresponds to TRBD2 (5 bases). With 1 base removed from V and 3 bases from J, the gap between germline ends came to 19 bases. Germline V lookup: CDR1 SGHTA, CDR2 FQGTGA. The CDR3 loop spans 18 amino acids. This chain's CDR3 is CASSLRGEELDLYNEQFF. The CDR3 nucleotides are TGTGCCAGCAGCTTAAGGGGAGAGGAACTAGACCTCTACAATGAGCAGTTCTTC.